Shown below are 21 T cell receptor beta chains from a single sample sequenced in a study of a mutant IDH1 vaccine in newly diagnosed glioma. Regarding time point: week 11, during vaccination. The vaccine gave 300 ug of a 20-mer mutant IDH1 peptide subcutaneously per dose. No antigens are known for them. TCRdb keeps only in-frame clones here, not all; method: immunoSEQ multiplex PCR. The repertoire has roughly 61,000 clones, approximately 80% of them found once; the top ten carry approximately 6.1%. Sequencing was performed on PBMCs, taken from a glioma patient whose treatment included an IDH1 peptide vaccine. The receptors derive from a man aged 45-65 years with glioma.

The chain carries TRBV5-1 and TRBJ2-1, with 9 positions matching TRBD2. J gave up 9 bases and V 7 bases, and 11 bases lay outside the gene matches. Germline V gives CDR1 SGHRS, CDR2 YFSETQ. CDR3 length equals 14 residues. DNA for the CDR3: TGCGCCAGCTCGGGTGGCGGGGGGGCAGGTGAGCAGTTCTTC. This codes for CASSGGGGAGEQFF.

The gene calls are TRBV11-2 and TRBJ1-1; 11 nucleotides match TRBD1. CDR3 length: 17 amino acids. Germline V gene data show CDR1 as SGHAT and CDR2 as FQNNGV. The junction had 6 bases not matched to a gene; V was cut back by 1 base and J by 2 bases. Here the CDR3 DNA reads TGTGCCAGCAGCTTAGGACGGACAGGGGGCTCTAACACTGAAGCTTTCTTT. As protein: CASSLGRTGGSNTEAFF.

The V call is TRBV7-2, the J call TRBJ2-6; D not certain. The CDR3 has 13 residues. In germline, CDR1 is SGHTA, CDR2 FQGNSA. V lost 2 bases to trimming and J lost 4 bases, with 3 bases between them. The CDR3 DNA sequence: TGTGCCAGCAGCTTAAAGGGGGCCAACGTCCTGACTTTC. It codes for CASSLKGANVLTF.

The chain recombines TRBV4-1 with TRBJ2-7; no firm D call. There are 13 residues in the CDR3. Trimming left V 1 base short and J 5 bases short, with 9 bases between. The germline CDR1 and CDR2 sequences are MGHRA and YSYEKL. Written as DNA, the CDR3 is TGCGCCAGCAGCCAAGGCCCCCTCGACGAGCAGTACTTC. This gives the protein CASSQGPLDEQYF.

As to this clone: The same CDR3 is also encoded by other DNA sequences in this sample. The chain has TRBV4-1 and TRBJ2-2; no reliable D call. The germline V gene encodes CDR1 MGHRA and CDR2 YSYEKL. Trimming took off 1 base at V and 0 bases at J, with 6 bases between the two ends. The CDR3 totals 15 residues. The CDR3 DNA sequence: TGCGCCAGCAGCCAAGGTTTGGCGAACACCGGGGAGCTGTTTTTT. Its translation is CASSQGLANTGELFF.

This clone was seen a single time. This rearrangement joins TRBV9 to TRBJ2-5, with no clear D. The CDR3 runs to 13 residues. V dropped 2 bases and J dropped 2 bases, with 7 bases sitting between them. Germline V gene lookup returns CDR1 SGDLS and CDR2 YYNGEE. DNA for the CDR3: TGTGCCAGCAGCGTCTATGAGCAAGAGACCCAGTACTTC. Its translation: CASSVYEQETQYF.

The CDR3 loop reads CASSPGGMIHEQYF. DNA for the CDR3: TGTGCCAGCAGTCCAGGAGGTATGATTCACGAGCAGTACTTC. The gene calls are TRBV27 and TRBJ2-7; TRBD2 might be the D (5 bases). The germline V and J ends were trimmed by 5 bases and 5 bases, with 16 bases remaining between them. Germline loops: CDR1 MNHEY, CDR2 SMNVEV (reference sequence). The CDR3 runs 14 residues.

The V and J genes are TRBV6-5 and TRBJ2-2; the D gene is possibly TRBD2 (5 bases). This CDR3 contains 14 residues. Per germline, CDR1 MNHEY and CDR2 SVGAGI. Trimming stripped 8 bases from V and 5 bases from J, with 15 bases between. Here the CDR3 reads CASSPFRRTGELFF. For the CDR3, the DNA is TGTGCCAGCTCACCCTTCCGGAGGACCGGGGAGCTGTTTTTT.

This rearrangement joins TRBV29-1 to TRBJ1-1; D remains ambiguous. CDR3 size: 13 residues. CDR1 is SQVTM and CDR2 is ANQGSEA in the germline V gene. Between the trimmed V and J ends, which lost 3 bases and 0 bases, there was a span of 8 bases. CDR3 bases: TGCAGCGTTGAGACTGAACTGAACACTGAAGCTTTCTTT. Encoded protein: CSVETELNTEAFF.

A single count supports this clone. V and J are TRBV19 and TRBJ1-5; D is perhaps TRBD1 (6 bases). V dropped 1 base and J dropped 5 bases, with 15 bases sitting between them. The germline CDR1 and CDR2 sequences are LNHDA and SQIVND (reference sequence). The CDR3 length is 16 residues. In DNA form, the CDR3 reads TGTGCCAGTAGTATAGGGGGCTGGGGGCGGGATCAGCCCCAGCATTTT. It translates to CASSIGGWGRDQPQHF.

The V and J genes are TRBV5-6 and TRBJ2-3; 7 bases are a match to TRBD2. The germline V gene encodes CDR1 SGHDT and CDR2 YYEEEE. V was pared by 5 bases and J by 11 bases, with 11 bases of the junction left unmatched. The CDR3 is made up of 13 amino acids. CDR3 protein: CASRSGGRGEQYF. CDR3 nucleotides: TGTGCCAGCAGATCCGGCGGCCGGGGGGAGCAGTATTTT.

This clone is categorized as medium-sized. V usage is TRBV7-3 and J usage is TRBJ1-1; no clear D. CDR3 length equals 13 residues. With 4 bases removed from V and 1 base from J, the gap between germline ends came to 7 bases. Germline CDR1 and CDR2: SGHTA and FQGTGA. In DNA form, the CDR3 reads TGTGCCAGCAGCTCGGTAGGGAACACTGAAGCTTTCTTT. Translated, it gives CASSSVGNTEAFF.

J is TRBJ1-3 and V is TRBV19; D possibly corresponds to TRBD1 (6 bases). Per the germline V gene, CDR1 is LNHDA and CDR2 is SQIVND (reference sequence). The ends were cut back, 5 bases at V and 2 bases at J, with 10 bases in the middle. The CDR3 covers 14 residues. The CDR3 DNA follows: TGTGCCAGTAGTGATACAGGGCCTGGAAACACCATATATTTT. Translation gives CASSDTGPGNTIYF.

This chain uses TRBV7-9 with TRBJ2-1; unclear D gene. Germline V lookup: CDR1 SEHNR, CDR2 FQNEAQ (reference sequence). This CDR3 has 11 amino acids. V was clipped by 5 bases and J by 9 bases, with 8 bases between them. CDR3 bases: TGTGCCAGCAGCCAATTCAGTGAGCAGTTCTTC. It translates to CASSQFSEQFF.

V is TRBV29-1 and J is TRBJ2-3; tentatively, D is TRBD2 (5 bases). CDR3 length equals 17 residues. Trimming took 0 bases from V and 6 from J, leaving 22 bases between them. In germline, CDR1 is SQVTM, CDR2 ANQGSEA. CDR3 DNA sequence: TGCAGCGTTGAAGATCCGTTTGCCCTAGCATCCTCCGATACGCAGTATTTT. It specifies CSVEDPFALASSDTQYF.

The rearrangement joins TRBV10-3 to TRBJ1-3; 7 bases align to TRBD1. Looked up from germline, CDR1 is ENHRY and CDR2 is SYGVKD. J was trimmed by 3 bases and V by 6 bases; bases with no gene match: 5. There are 14 residues in the CDR3. CDR3 sequence: CAIRQTGNGNTIYF. The CDR3, as DNA: TGTGCCATCAGGCAGACAGGGAATGGAAACACCATATATTTT.

This clone was picked up a small number of times. This chain joins TRBV29-1 and TRBJ1-1, with TRBD1 matching 7 bases. The germline gives CDR1 SQVTM, CDR2 ANQGSEA. This CDR3 comprises 17 residues. Losses at the gene ends were 7 bases for V and 3 bases for J; bases not matched to a gene: 20. Written as DNA, the CDR3 is TGCAGCGCCTCTCCGACAGGGCTCCTTGGGCTCTACACTGAAGCTTTCTTT. This gives the protein CSASPTGLLGLYTEAFF.

V and J are TRBV6-1 and TRBJ2-7; D is perhaps TRBD1 (5 bases). This CDR3 has 13 residues. CDR1 and CDR2 from the germline V gene are MNHNS and SASEGT. V was clipped by 7 bases and J by 4 bases, with 14 bases between them. Here the CDR3 reads CASNRDSLYEQYF. The CDR3 DNA reads TGTGCCAGCAATCGAGACAGTCTATACGAGCAGTACTTC.

V usage is TRBV15 and J usage is TRBJ2-7; 10 bases align to TRBD2. Germline assignment: CDR1 LNHNV and CDR2 YYDKDF (reference sequence). This CDR3 comprises 12 residues. V shed 8 bases and J 9 bases; nucleotides not matched to a gene: 7. The CDR3 DNA sequence: TGTGCCACCGGTCTAGCGGGGGATGGGCAGTACTTC. Translation gives CATGLAGDGQYF. The full variable domain, completed using reference TRBV15 and TRBJ2-7, is DAMVIQNPRYQVTQFGKPVTLSCSQTLNHNVMYWYQQKSSQAPKLLFHYYDKDFNNEADTPDNFQSRRPNTSFCFLDIRSPGLGDTAMYLCATGLAGDGQYFGPGTRLTVT.

V gene TRBV5-6 combines with J gene TRBJ1-3; D is possibly TRBD1 (5 bases). Germline values: CDR1 SGHDT, CDR2 YYEEEE. Trimming took 3 bases from V and 8 from J, leaving 21 bases between them. The CDR3 totals 16 residues. CDR3 sequence reads: CASSSQGELWKDTIYF. In DNA, the CDR3 is TGTGCCAGCAGCTCTCAGGGAGAGCTCTGGAAGGACACCATATATTTT.

The CDR3 sequence: CASTPSGGRPDTQYF. CDR3 sequence (DNA): TGTGCCAGCACCCCGAGCGGGGGGCGCCCAGATACGCAGTATTTT. The V gene is TRBV5-5, the J gene TRBJ2-3, with 9 positions matching TRBD2. Per germline, CDR1 SGHKS and CDR2 YYEKEE (reference sequence). The V gene end was trimmed by 6 bases and the J gene end by 4 bases; junction bases not matched to a gene: 9. This CDR3 is built from 15 residues. The full variable domain, rest sourced from reference TRBV5-5 and TRBJ2-3, is DAGVTQSPTHLIKTRGQQVTLRCSPISGHKSVSWYQQVLGQGPQFIFQYYEKEERGRGNFPDRFSARQFPNYSSELNVNALLLGDSALYLCASTPSGGRPDTQYFGPGTRLTVL.